This record looks at one T cell receptor beta chain sequence and its context. The data are from a study of CD8 T cells in ankylosing spondylitis. TCR beta libraries were made by quantitative 5'-RACE with molecular barcodes. TCRdb re-called the 5' RACE reads with MiXCR, one entry per CDR3 protein. The table records 200,000 to 300,000 distinct CDR3 sequences, about 10% of them present only once. The CDR3 has 15 residues. From germline, CDR1 is SEHNR and CDR2 FQNEAQ (reference sequence). The V and J ends lost 10 bases and 6 bases respectively, with 22 bases between them. The V gene is TRBV7-9, the J gene TRBJ2-1; TRBD2 is a possible D gene (6 bases). This TCR derives from a male donor with ankylosing spondylitis or in good health (not recorded which). Specimen: blood, either unsorted or a sorted T cell fraction (not recorded which). CDR3 coding DNA: TGTGCCACCGAGGTATGGACCCGGGGGAGCAATGAGCAGTTCTTC. This codes for CATEVWTRGSNEQFF.